These 3 T cell receptor beta chains were sequenced from one sample in a study of HIV-infected patients and healthy controls. All unsorted peripheral T cells were captured because whole blood was used without fractionation. cDNA was made from approximately 500 ng RNA using alpha and beta constant primers. Alpha and beta chain libraries were made separately by chain-specific third strand synthesis with multiplexing indices. TCRdb reprocessed the 5' RACE reads with MiXCR, giving one entry per CDR3 protein. There are about 18,000 distinct CDR3 sequences in the sample; more than 7.5% occur only once, and approximately 5.9% lies in the top ten. The sample taken for sequencing was blood. The source of these receptors is an adult in good health.

There are many counts of this clonotype. This sequence joins TRBV7-2 and TRBJ1-2; a possible D gene is TRBD1 (5 bases). The CDR3 runs 14 residues. The germline V and J ends were trimmed by 7 bases and 2 bases, with 14 bases remaining between them. Germline CDR1 reads SGHTA; CDR2 reads FQGNSA. CDR3 DNA sequence: TGTGCCAGCAAACCGGGACGGGCAAACTATGGCTACACCTTC. Its protein is CASKPGRANYGYTF.

At least ten counts were recorded for this clonotype. The CDR3 spells CASSQGRHEQYF. CDR3 bases: TGTGCCAGCAGCCAAGGAAGGCACGAGCAGTACTTC. J is TRBJ2-7 and V is TRBV14; no clear D. CDR3 length: 12 residues. Per germline, CDR1 SGHDN and CDR2 FVKESK. V was cut by 1 base and J by 5 bases, with 6 bases left in between.

This clonotype was found many times. The gene calls are TRBV7-2 and TRBJ2-7; TRBD1 matches at 11 bases. The CDR3 totals 14 residues. Germline V gene sequence: CDR1 SGHTA, CDR2 FQGNSA. The trim removed 3 bases at V and 4 bases at J, leaving 2 bases unmatched. In DNA form, the CDR3 reads TGTGCCAGCAGCTTTGGGACAGGGGGATACGAGCAGTACTTC. It specifies CASSFGTGGYEQYF.